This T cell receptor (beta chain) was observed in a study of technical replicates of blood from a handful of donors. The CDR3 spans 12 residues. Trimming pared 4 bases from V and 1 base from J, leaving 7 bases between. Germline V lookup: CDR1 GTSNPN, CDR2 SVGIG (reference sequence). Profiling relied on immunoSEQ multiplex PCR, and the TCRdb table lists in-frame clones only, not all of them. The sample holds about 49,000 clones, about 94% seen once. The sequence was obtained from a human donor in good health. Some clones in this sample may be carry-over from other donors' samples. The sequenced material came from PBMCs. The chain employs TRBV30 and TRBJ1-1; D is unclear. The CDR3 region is CAWKRSNTEAFF. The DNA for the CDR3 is TGTGCCTGGAAACGGTCGAACACTGAAGCTTTCTTT.